The rows below give T cell receptor beta chains drawn from one sample of a study of T cells in Graves' hyperthyroidism and ophthalmopathy. TCRdb itself ran the multiplex PCR reads through MiXCR, one entry per CDR3 protein. The table records about 350,000 distinct CDR3 sequences, approximately 16% of them present only once. Sequenced input: blood. The receptors stem from an older woman with Graves' ophthalmopathy. The CDR3 runs from the conserved cysteine through the conserved F or W. A D gene is named only where the DNA matches it firmly. Clone size, where shown, is once, few, many, or a class for clones that have expanded.

J,size,D,V,CDR3,DNA
TRBJ2-7,many,.,TRBV6-2/TRBV6-3,CASRRTASYEQYF,TGTGCCAGCAGGAGGACAGCCTCCTACGAGCAGTACTTC
TRBJ2-1,many,TRBD2,TRBV5-1,CASSLAGREVYNEQFF,TGCGCCAGCAGCTTGGCGGGGCGGGAGGTGTACAATGAGCAGTTCTTC
TRBJ2-5,many,.,TRBV28,CASSLGWGETQYF,TGTGCCAGCAGTTTGGGGTGGGGAGAGACCCAGTACTTC
TRBJ2-1,.,.,TRBV4-1,CASSQGPLASGIYNEQFF,TGCGCCAGCAGCCAAGGGCCCCTAGCGAGTGGGATTTACAATGAGCAGTTCTTC
TRBJ1-2,many,.,TRBV7-2,CASSLAGPQSDGYTF,TGTGCCAGCAGCTTAGCGGGGCCGCAGTCTGATGGCTACACCTTC
TRBJ2-3,.,.,TRBV29-1,CSASRDQDTQYF,TGCAGCGCTTCGAGGGATCAAGATACGCAGTATTTT
TRBJ2-7,.,TRBD2,TRBV7-6,CASSPGTSGAQYF,TGTGCCAGCAGCCCCGGGACTAGCGGGGCGCAGTACTTC
TRBJ2-5,many,.,TRBV28,CASRFGLGGGTQYF,TGTGCCAGCAGATTCGGGCTCGGAGGGGGGACCCAGTACTTC
TRBJ2-5,many,TRBD2,TRBV12-3/TRBV12-4,CASSVLGGQETQYF,TGTGCCAGCAGTGTACTGGGGGGGCAAGAGACCCAGTACTTC
TRBJ2-1,many,.,TRBV7-3,CASSLRGSTSYNEQFF,TGTGCCAGCAGCTTAAGGGGCAGTACCTCCTACAATGAGCAGTTCTTC
TRBJ2-1,many,.,TRBV7-9,CASSLYEGGAYNEQFF,TGTGCCAGCAGCTTATACGAGGGAGGCGCCTACAATGAGCAGTTCTTC
TRBJ2-1,few,.,TRBV20-1,CSGALPGDVNEQFF,TGCAGTGGGGCCCTTCCGGGAGACGTCAATGAGCAGTTCTTC
TRBJ2-1,many,.,TRBV5-1,CASSTPGLYNEQFF,TGCGCCAGCAGCACCCCCGGACTCTACAATGAGCAGTTCTTC
TRBJ2-2,.,TRBD1,TRBV12-3/TRBV12-4,CASSLRGRAGELFF,TGTGCCAGCAGTTTAAGGGGGCGGGCCGGGGAGCTGTTTTTT
TRBJ2-7,many,TRBD1,TRBV7-9,CASWDSQHSEQYF,TGTGCCAGCTGGGACAGCCAGCACTCCGAGCAGTACTTC
TRBJ2-3,few,.,TRBV28,CASSALTDTQYF,TGTGCCAGCAGTGCACTCACAGATACGCAGTATTTT
TRBJ2-1,few,.,TRBV9,CASSVLPRVNNEQFF,TGTGCCAGCAGCGTCCTCCCACGGGTGAACAATGAGCAGTTCTTC
TRBJ2-7,few,TRBD1,TRBV5-1,CASSLVRQGEIGYEQYF,TGCGCCAGCAGCTTGGTTCGACAGGGGGAAATAGGCTACGAGCAGTACTTC
TRBJ2-1,.,.,TRBV19,CASRVLGNNEQFF,TGTGCCAGTAGGGTCCTTGGCAACAATGAGCAGTTCTTC
TRBJ2-2,.,TRBD2,TRBV7-9,CASRSGAARNTGELFF,TGTGCCAGCCGCAGCGGGGCGGCCAGAAACACCGGGGAGCTGTTTTTT
TRBJ2-7,many,.,TRBV4-1,CASSQDQGPLYEQYF,TGCGCCAGCAGCCAAGATCAGGGACCCCTTTACGAGCAGTACTTC
TRBJ2-3,many,TRBD2,TRBV20-1,CSARDASGRARTDTQYF,TGCAGTGCTAGAGACGCTAGCGGGAGGGCCAGGACAGATACGCAGTATTTT
TRBJ2-5,few,TRBD1,TRBV6-1,CASSTRQGIGETQYF,TGTGCCAGCAGTACCCGACAGGGGATAGGGGAGACCCAGTACTTC
TRBJ1-2,many,.,TRBV12-3/TRBV12-4,CASSFAGNYGYTF,TGTGCCAGCAGTTTCGCAGGGAACTATGGCTACACCTTC
TRBJ2-1,.,TRBD1,TRBV7-2,CASSLTRQGAYNEQFF,TGTGCCAGCAGCTTAACCCGACAGGGGGCCTACAATGAGCAGTTCTTC
TRBJ2-7,.,TRBD1,TRBV29-1,CSVEEGTVEQYF,TGCAGCGTTGAAGAAGGGACAGTTGAGCAGTACTTC
TRBJ1-1,few,TRBD1,TRBV28,CASSIVGTGNTEAFF,TGTGCCAGCAGTATAGTCGGGACAGGGAACACTGAAGCTTTCTTT
TRBJ2-1,.,.,TRBV20-1,CSAHPLSAPTPGKTLAEQFF,TGCAGTGCCCACCCCCTTAGCGCTCCGACACCAGGAAAGACGCTCGCTGAGCAGTTCTTC
TRBJ2-5,few,.,TRBV19,CASSMSQETQYF,TGTGCCAGTAGTATGTCTCAAGAGACCCAGTACTTC
TRBJ2-4,many,TRBD2,TRBV28,CASSSDRDAGLAGRNIQYF,TGTGCCAGCAGTTCAGACAGGGATGCGGGACTAGCGGGACGAAACATTCAGTACTTC
TRBJ2-1,few,TRBD1,TRBV5-1,CASSFPGQSSYNEQFF,TGCGCCAGCAGCTTTCCGGGACAGAGCTCCTACAATGAGCAGTTCTTC
TRBJ2-1,many,TRBD1,TRBV11-1,CASSRRTGPNNNEQFF,TGTGCCAGCAGCAGAAGGACAGGGCCGAACAACAATGAGCAGTTCTTC
TRBJ2-3,.,.,TRBV20-1,CSAGRRDITDTQYF,TGCAGTGCTGGGCGCAGGGATATTACAGATACGCAGTATTTT
TRBJ1-4,.,.,TRBV11-2,CASSLDPGWGEKLFF,TGTGCCAGCAGCTTAGATCCAGGTTGGGGAGAAAAACTGTTTTTT
TRBJ1-5,many,TRBD1,TRBV20-1,CSAKPGQGLQPQHF,TGCAGTGCTAAACCGGGACAGGGACTTCAGCCCCAGCATTTT
TRBJ2-5,many,TRBD2,TRBV28,CASTGLAVQETQYF,TGTGCCAGCACGGGACTAGCGGTCCAAGAGACCCAGTACTTC
TRBJ2-1,many,.,TRBV27,CASSRQGGNNEQFF,TGTGCCAGCAGTCGACAGGGAGGGAACAATGAGCAGTTCTTC
TRBJ1-3,many,.,TRBV12-3/TRBV12-4,CASTGQSSGNTIYF,TGTGCCAGCACCGGACAGTCCTCTGGAAACACCATATATTTT
TRBJ2-7,many,.,TRBV3-1,CASSRFKGGPGLSYEQYF,TGTGCCAGCAGCCGGTTTAAAGGGGGCCCAGGACTATCCTACGAGCAGTACTTC
TRBJ1-4,many,TRBD1,TRBV4-1,CASSHKFGTGQEKLFF,TGCGCCAGCAGCCATAAATTCGGGACAGGGCAGGAAAAACTGTTTTTT
TRBJ2-7,.,TRBD2,TRBV5-1,CASTPIAGDEQYF,TGCGCCAGCACCCCGATAGCGGGAGACGAGCAGTACTTC
TRBJ1-2,.,.,TRBV30,CAWTIIGTYGYTF,TGTGCCTGGACCATCATAGGGACCTATGGCTACACCTTC
TRBJ2-7,many,.,TRBV30,CAWSVSPNSYEQYF,TGTGCCTGGAGTGTTTCCCCGAATTCCTACGAGCAGTACTTC
TRBJ2-3,.,.,TRBV6-1,CASSPRWSGTDTQYF,TGTGCCAGCAGCCCCAGGTGGTCCGGCACAGATACGCAGTATTTT